Shown below are 30 T cell receptor beta chains from a single sample sequenced in a study of early T cells in non-severe SARS-CoV-2 infection. TCRdb re-derived calls from the 5' RACE reads in MiXCR, one entry per CDR3 protein. In the table there are more than 40,000 distinct CDR3 sequences, 4% of which are singletons. Material: whole blood. The receptors stem from an adult who was a healthcare worker with PCR-confirmed SARS-CoV-2 infection or an uninfected control (not recorded which).

The gene calls are TRBV11-2 and TRBJ2-7, with 8 nucleotides matching TRBD1. Germline V gene lookup returns CDR1 SGHAT and CDR2 FQNNGV. Trimming at V came to 3 bases and at J to 4 bases, leaving 2 bases not matched to a gene. The CDR3 is made up of 13 amino acids. CDR3 bases: TGTGCCAGCAGCTTCAGGGGGCTTTACGAGCAGTACTTC. Protein: CASSFRGLYEQYF.

The V gene is TRBV7-9, the J gene TRBJ2-3, with D unresolved. CDR3 size: 12 residues. Germline values: CDR1 SEHNR, CDR2 FQNEAQ (reference sequence). The V end lost 1 base, the J end lost 10 bases, and 9 bases lay between the germline ends. CDR3: CASSLGSSAQYF. CDR3 bases: TGTGCCAGCAGCTTAGGATCGAGTGCGCAGTATTTT.

In its sample, this clonotype was seen many times. The chain employs TRBV12-3 or TRBV12-4 and TRBJ2-5; TRBD2 agrees at 7 bases. Trimming cost V 7 bases and J 0 bases; bases outside gene matches: 5. The CDR3 is 14 residues long. The CDR3 spells CASIFSGDQETQYF. As DNA, the CDR3 is TGTGCCAGCATCTTCAGCGGGGACCAAGAGACCCAGTACTTC.

The chain employs TRBV18 and TRBJ2-3, with 7 positions matching TRBD1. J lost 4 bases, V lost 0 bases, and 10 bases had no gene match. The CDR3 has 17 residues. Per the germline V gene, CDR1 is KGHSH and CDR2 is LQKENI. CDR3 in DNA: TGTGCCAGCTCACCACCACGACAGGGTTTTCTTCCAGATACGCAGTATTTT. As protein: CASSPPRQGFLPDTQYF.

Concerning this clonotype itself: A read error is possible here, since a much larger clone lies one base away. This sequence joins TRBV11-2 and TRBJ2-1; D possibly corresponds to TRBD1 (6 bases). CDR3 length equals 12 residues. CDR1 is SGHAT, CDR2 FQNNGV, per germline. The CDR3 sequence is CASSLTGNVQFF. The DNA for the CDR3 is TGTGCCAGCAGCTTAACAGGGAATGTGCAGTTCTTC.

Many counts were recorded for this clonotype. The chain joins TRBV7-2 to TRBJ2-5; 15 positions match TRBD2. Germline V CDR1 and CDR2: SGHTA, FQGNSA. Trimming removed 4 bases from V and 5 bases from J; junction bases left unmatched: 5. The CDR3 has 16 residues. CDR3 bases: TGTGCCAGCAGCTGGGGACTAGCGGGAGGACATGAGACCCAGTACTTC. It is translated as CASSWGLAGGHETQYF.

This clonotype was seen ten or more times. The CDR3 loop reads CSAQRDWWAVNTEAFF. As DNA, the CDR3 is TGCAGTGCGCAAAGGGATTGGTGGGCTGTGAACACTGAAGCTTTCTTT. The V call is TRBV20-1, the J call TRBJ1-1; D gene unclear. This CDR3 has 16 amino acids. The germline gives CDR1 DFQATT, CDR2 SNEGSKA (reference sequence). Trimming removed 6 bases at V and 0 bases at J, with 20 bases between.

This clonotype was picked up many times. The rearrangement joins TRBV6-5 to TRBJ1-1; perhaps TRBD1 as D (5 bases). Trimming removed 6 bases from V and 4 bases from J, with 15 bases in between. Germline V gene sequence: CDR1 MNHEY, CDR2 SVGAGI. The CDR3 has 14 residues. CDR3 DNA sequence: TGTGCCAGCAGCCCCCCCTGGGGGAGCACTGAAGCTTTCTTT. Translated: CASSPPWGSTEAFF.

This clonotype was observed a handful of times. This chain uses TRBV2 with TRBJ2-7; D may match TRBD1 or TRBD2 (5 bases each). The CDR3 runs to 12 residues. V was pared by 6 bases and J by 3 bases, with 9 bases between. Germline V lookup: CDR1 SNHLY, CDR2 FYNNEI. In nucleotides, the CDR3 is TGTGCCAGCAGGGGGACCGTCTACGAGCAGTACTTC. This sequence encodes CASRGTVYEQYF.

This clonotype was picked up many times. V is TRBV19 and J is TRBJ2-3, with D unclear. CDR3 size: 15 residues. Trimming removed 3 bases at V and 5 bases at J, with 15 bases between. Germline V lookup: CDR1 LNHDA, CDR2 SQIVND (reference sequence). The CDR3 here is CASSITLLSRDTQYF. The CDR3 coding sequence is TGTGCCAGTAGTATCACCCTCTTATCAAGAGATACGCAGTATTTT.

This clonotype has a count of ten or more. CDR3 sequence (DNA): TGTGCCAGCAGGAGGGACAGTTACAATGAGCAGTTCTTC. Translation: CASRRDSYNEQFF. The chain uses TRBV7-9 and TRBJ2-1, with 7 bases lining up with TRBD1. CDR1 and CDR2 (germline): SEHNR, FQNEAQ (reference sequence). This CDR3 has 13 amino acids. After removal of 6 bases from V and 4 bases from J, the junction contained 3 bases not matched to a gene.

In its sample, this clonotype was seen many times. The chain is built from TRBV18 and TRBJ1-1; D ambiguous. In germline, CDR1 is KGHSH, CDR2 LQKENI. Trimming took 5 bases from V and 2 from J, leaving 12 bases between them. The CDR3 is made up of 14 amino acids. CDR3: CASSAGGTNTEAFF. The CDR3 DNA reads TGTGCCAGCTCAGCGGGAGGAACTAACACTGAAGCTTTCTTT.

This clonotype was seen many times. The chain recombines TRBV2 with TRBJ2-7; 11 bases fit TRBD2. CDR1 SNHLY and CDR2 FYNNEI come from the germline V gene. The CDR3 has 17 amino acids. V dropped 4 bases and J dropped 2; count of bases not matched to a gene: 10. CDR3 protein: CASSAQGPGLAAYEQYF. CDR3 in DNA: TGTGCCAGCAGTGCCCAAGGTCCGGGACTAGCGGCCTACGAGCAGTACTTC.

This clonotype has a count of ten or more. The V gene is TRBV7-9, the J gene TRBJ2-7; no clear D gene. Germline assignment: CDR1 SEHNR and CDR2 FQNEAQ (reference sequence). The CDR3 is made up of 12 amino acids. Deletions cut 3 bases from V and 5 bases from J, with 8 bases between. The CDR3 DNA reads TGTGCCAGCAGCTTTAGCCAGGACGAGCAGTACTTC. Its translation: CASSFSQDEQYF.

This clonotype appeared many times. The V gene is TRBV5-1, the J gene TRBJ2-3; no clear D. This CDR3 region has 13 residues. Germline V CDR1 and CDR2: SGHRS, YFSETQ. Trimming removed 0 bases at V and 5 bases at J, with 7 bases between. Here the CDR3 reads CASSLDPEDTQYF. The CDR3, as DNA: TGCGCCAGCAGCTTGGACCCGGAAGATACGCAGTATTTT.

This clonotype was seen repeatedly, ten times or more. The chain uses TRBV7-9 and TRBJ2-1; 12 bases align to TRBD2. The trim removed 5 bases at V and 5 bases at J, leaving 10 bases unmatched. This CDR3 has 17 residues. Germline CDR1 SEHNR, CDR2 FQNEAQ (reference sequence). Written as DNA, the CDR3 is TGTGCCAGCAGCGCCAGAACCCTAGCGGGAGGGGACAATGAGCAGTTCTTC. This sequence encodes CASSARTLAGGDNEQFF.

This clonotype has ten or more counts. The CDR3 coding sequence is TGTGCCAGCAGCCAAGGTGGCACTGGCTACACCTTC. Its translation: CASSQGGTGYTF. This rearrangement joins TRBV3-1 to TRBJ1-2; no clear D gene. CDR1 is LGHDT and CDR2 is YNNKEL in the germline V gene (reference sequence). CDR3 length: 12 amino acids. Trimming removed 1 base at V and 7 bases at J, with 7 bases between.

This clonotype was seen repeatedly, ten times or more. This chain links TRBV29-1 with TRBJ2-5, with 11 bases identical to TRBD2. J gave up 2 bases and V 0 bases, and 5 bases lay outside the gene matches. Germline CDR1 reads SQVTM; CDR2 reads ANQGSEA. The CDR3 runs to 16 residues. CDR3 loop: CSVEDPLAGGQETQYF. CDR3 DNA sequence: TGCAGCGTTGAAGACCCGCTAGCGGGGGGACAAGAGACCCAGTACTTC. The whole variable domain, remainder taken from reference TRBV29-1 and TRBJ2-5, is SAVISQKPSRDICQRGTSLTIQCQVDSQVTMMFWYRQQPGQSLTLIATANQGSEATYESGFVIDKFPISRPNLTFSTLTVSNMSPEDSSIYLCSVEDPLAGGQETQYFGPGTRLLVL.

The chain recombines TRBV7-2 with TRBJ1-2; D is unresolved. V shed 4 bases and J shed 4 bases, with 13 bases lying between them. The CDR3 has 14 residues. Per germline, CDR1 SGHTA and CDR2 FQGNSA. As DNA, the CDR3 is TGTGCCAGCAGCTCTAGGGTAACAATCTATGGCTACACCTTC. Encoded protein: CASSSRVTIYGYTF.

CDR3 residues: CASSPDRGRETQYF. In DNA, the CDR3 is TGTGCCAGCAGTCCAGACAGGGGTCGGGAGACCCAGTACTTC. This rearrangement joins TRBV12-3 or TRBV12-4 to TRBJ2-5; 8 bases fit TRBD1. CDR3 length: 14 residues. Trimming cost V 5 bases and J 5 bases; bases outside gene matches: 7.

This clonotype came up many times. Here the CDR3 DNA reads TGCGCCAGCAGTTTCAACAGGGAGGGCTCACCCCTCCACTTT. This codes for CASSFNREGSPLHF. This sequence joins TRBV5-1 and TRBJ1-6; D is perhaps TRBD1 (6 bases). CDR1 is SGHRS and CDR2 is YFSETQ in the germline V gene. V was pared by 5 bases and J by 10 bases, with 16 bases between. This CDR3 contains 14 residues.

This clonotype has a handful of counts. The gene calls are TRBV11-3 and TRBJ2-3, with 8 nucleotides matching TRBD1. CDR1 and CDR2 from the germline V gene are SGHNT and YENEEA. The CDR3 loop spans 16 amino acids. The trim removed 4 bases at V and 0 bases at J, leaving 6 bases unmatched. DNA of the CDR3: TGTGCCAGCAGCTCACGCCAGGGGGCGAGCACAGATACGCAGTATTTT. It specifies CASSSRQGASTDTQYF.

The J gene is TRBJ2-5, the V gene TRBV12-3 or TRBV12-4; no definite D call. V gave up 2 bases and J gave up 2 bases, with 12 bases separating them. This CDR3 comprises 15 residues. Here the CDR3 DNA reads TGTGCCAGCAGTTTATTGCAGGACCTTCAAGAGACCCAGTACTTC. As protein: CASSLLQDLQETQYF.

Ten or more counts support this clonotype. This chain joins TRBV7-9 and TRBJ2-7; a possible D gene is TRBD1 (6 bases). Deletions cut 6 bases from V and 5 bases from J, with 11 bases between. Per the germline V gene, CDR1 is SEHNR and CDR2 is FQNEAQ (reference sequence). The CDR3 totals 12 residues. The CDR3 reads CASRSQGDEQYF. For the CDR3, the DNA is TGTGCCAGCAGGTCACAGGGCGACGAGCAGTACTTC.

This clonotype has a count of ten or more. The chain employs TRBV4-2 and TRBJ1-5; D uncertain. The germline CDR1 and CDR2 sequences are LGHNA and YNFKEQ. Trimming removed 1 base from V and 2 bases from J, with 18 bases in between. This CDR3 spans 18 amino acids. Written as DNA, the CDR3 is TGTGCCAGCAGCCAAGTTACGGGGAGGGCTTTCGGCAATCAGCCCCAGCATTTT. It yields the protein CASSQVTGRAFGNQPQHF.

This clonotype was picked up a small number of times. The J gene is TRBJ2-5, the V gene TRBV11-2; tentatively, D is TRBD2 (6 bases). V lost 5 bases to trimming and J lost 3 bases, with 16 bases between them. The length of the CDR3 is 15 residues. From germline, CDR1 is SGHAT and CDR2 FQNNGV. The CDR3, as DNA: TGTGCCAGCAGCCCCCGGGGTAGCGGAAAAGAGACCCAGTACTTC. Amino acids: CASSPRGSGKETQYF.

The V gene is TRBV11-2, the J gene TRBJ2-5; no definite D call. V lost 0 bases and J lost 5, with 19 bases in between. The CDR3 runs 17 residues. The germline CDR1 and CDR2 sequences are SGHAT and FQNNGV. CDR3: CASSLDLYAALPETQYF. The CDR3 nucleotides read TGTGCCAGCAGCTTAGATCTATATGCGGCCCTTCCGGAGACCCAGTACTTC.

The table lists this clonotype with a few counts. The rearrangement links TRBV7-9 to TRBJ2-2; 7 bases map to TRBD1. The V and J ends lost 5 bases and 0 bases, in that order; junction bases with no gene match: 3. CDR1 is SEHNR, CDR2 FQNEAQ, per germline (reference sequence). The CDR3 totals 15 residues. The CDR3 DNA reads TGTGCCAGCAGCCGGGGACAGTCGAACACCGGGGAGCTGTTTTTT. Translating it yields CASSRGQSNTGELFF.

The sample holds many counts of this clonotype. The gene calls are TRBV29-1 and TRBJ2-6; possible D gene TRBD2, 5 bases. CDR1 SQVTM and CDR2 ANQGSEA come from the germline V gene. With 3 bases removed from V and 2 bases from J, the gap between germline ends came to 8 bases. The CDR3 sequence is 14 residues long. CDR3 in DNA: TGCAGCGTTGAGAGGGAGCCTGGGGCCAACGTCCTGACTTTC. Amino acids: CSVEREPGANVLTF.

This clonotype was detected ten times or more. V and J are TRBV20-1 and TRBJ2-2; D is uncertain. Germline V gene lookup returns CDR1 DFQATT and CDR2 SNEGSKA (reference sequence). Deletions cut 3 bases from V and 6 bases from J, with 20 bases between. The CDR3 totals 16 residues. The CDR3 DNA is TGCAGTGCTAGCAGAAGGTTTGGGAAAGAGGCCGGGGAGCTGTTTTTT. Protein: CSASRRFGKEAGELFF.